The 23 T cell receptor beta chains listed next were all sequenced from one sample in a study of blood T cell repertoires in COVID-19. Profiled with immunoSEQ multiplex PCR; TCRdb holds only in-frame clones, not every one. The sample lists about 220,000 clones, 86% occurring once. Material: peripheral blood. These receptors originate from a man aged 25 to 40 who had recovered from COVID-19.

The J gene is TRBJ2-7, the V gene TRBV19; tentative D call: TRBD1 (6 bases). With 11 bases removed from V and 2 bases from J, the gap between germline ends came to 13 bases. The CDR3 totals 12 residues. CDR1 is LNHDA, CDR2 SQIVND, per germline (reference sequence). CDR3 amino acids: CASGDGAYEQYF. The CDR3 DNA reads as TGTGCCTCAGGGGACGGTGCCTACGAGCAGTACTTC.

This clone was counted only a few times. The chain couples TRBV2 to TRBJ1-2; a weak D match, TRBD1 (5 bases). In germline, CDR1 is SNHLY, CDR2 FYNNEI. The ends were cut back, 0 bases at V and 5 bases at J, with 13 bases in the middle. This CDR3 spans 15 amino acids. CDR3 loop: CASSEARQSDYGYTF. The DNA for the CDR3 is TGTGCCAGCAGTGAAGCAAGACAGTCTGATTATGGCTACACCTTC.

The CDR3 is CASSLSTGTGSNGYTF. In DNA form, the CDR3 reads TGTGCCAGCAGTCTCAGTACCGGGACAGGGTCAAATGGCTACACCTTC. The rearrangement links TRBV27 to TRBJ1-2, with TRBD1 matching 9 bases. The length of the CDR3 is 16 residues. Germline V lookup: CDR1 MNHEY, CDR2 SMNVEV (reference sequence). V shed 5 bases and J 6 bases; nucleotides not matched to a gene: 13.

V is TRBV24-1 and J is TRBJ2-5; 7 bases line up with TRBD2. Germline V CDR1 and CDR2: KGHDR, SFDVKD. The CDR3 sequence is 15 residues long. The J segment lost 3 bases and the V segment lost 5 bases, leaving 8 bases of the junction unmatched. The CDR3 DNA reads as TGTGCCACCAGTGCCCTGGGGGGAGGGAAAGAGACCCAGTACTTC. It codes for CATSALGGGKETQYF.

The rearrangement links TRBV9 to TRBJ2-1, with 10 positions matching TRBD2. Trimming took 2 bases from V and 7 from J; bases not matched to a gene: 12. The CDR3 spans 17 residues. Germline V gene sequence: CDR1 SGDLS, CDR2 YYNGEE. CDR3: CASSVRGDGLAANEQFF. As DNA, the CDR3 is TGTGCCAGCAGCGTGAGGGGGGACGGACTAGCGGCAAATGAGCAGTTCTTC.

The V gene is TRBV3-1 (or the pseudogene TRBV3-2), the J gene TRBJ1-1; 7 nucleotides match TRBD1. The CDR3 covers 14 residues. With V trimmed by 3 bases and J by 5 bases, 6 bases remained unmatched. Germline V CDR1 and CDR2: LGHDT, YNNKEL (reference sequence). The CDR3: CASSQVPGGTEAFF. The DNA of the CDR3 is TGTGCCAGCAGCCAGGTCCCAGGGGGAACTGAAGCTTTCTTT.

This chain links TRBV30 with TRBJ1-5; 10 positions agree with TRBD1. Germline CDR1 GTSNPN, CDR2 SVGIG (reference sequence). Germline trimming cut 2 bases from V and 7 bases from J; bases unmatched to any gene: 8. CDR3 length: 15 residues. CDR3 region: CAWSTGQGSQQPQHF. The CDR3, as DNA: TGTGCCTGGAGTACGGGACAGGGGAGTCAGCAGCCCCAGCATTTT.

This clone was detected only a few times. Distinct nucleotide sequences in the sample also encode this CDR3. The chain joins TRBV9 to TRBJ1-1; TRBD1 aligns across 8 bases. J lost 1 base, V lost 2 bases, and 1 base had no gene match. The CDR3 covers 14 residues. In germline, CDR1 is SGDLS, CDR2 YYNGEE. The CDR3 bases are TGTGCCAGCAGCGTGGACAGGGCGAACACTGAAGCTTTCTTT. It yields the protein CASSVDRANTEAFF.

As DNA, the CDR3 is TGTGCCCTCCAGGCGAGTCAGAACTATGGCTACACCTTC. Translated: CALQASQNYGYTF. The J gene is TRBJ1-2, the V gene TRBV10-3; D not resolved. Germline loops: CDR1 ENHRY, CDR2 SYGVKD. The CDR3 covers 13 residues. V lost 11 bases to trimming and J lost 2 bases, with 15 bases between them.

The CDR3 sequence is CASSGSGKGEQYF. The CDR3 DNA follows: TGCGCCAGCAGTGGATCAGGGAAGGGCGAGCAGTACTTC. The gene calls are TRBV10-1 and TRBJ2-7; weak D call: TRBD1 (5 bases). The CDR3 consists of 13 residues. The V gene lost 4 bases and the J gene lost 6 bases, with 13 bases spanning the gap. CDR1 WNHNN and CDR2 SYGVQD come from the germline V gene (reference sequence).

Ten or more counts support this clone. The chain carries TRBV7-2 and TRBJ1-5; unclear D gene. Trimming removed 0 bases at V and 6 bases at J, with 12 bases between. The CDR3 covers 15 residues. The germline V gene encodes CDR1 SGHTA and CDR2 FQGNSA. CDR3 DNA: TGTGCCAGCAGCTTAGCGGGAGGGCCGGGTCAGCCCCAGCATTTT. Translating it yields CASSLAGGPGQPQHF.

This CDR3 is CASSSSGSGNTIYF. The CDR3 DNA follows: TGTGCCAGCAGCTCATCAGGGTCCGGAAACACCATATATTTT. The rearrangement joins TRBV7-9 to TRBJ1-3, with a tentative D call TRBD1 (5 bases). Germline loops: CDR1 SEHNR, CDR2 FQNEAQ (reference sequence). Trimming stripped 4 bases from V and 4 bases from J, with 11 bases between. CDR3 length: 14 residues.

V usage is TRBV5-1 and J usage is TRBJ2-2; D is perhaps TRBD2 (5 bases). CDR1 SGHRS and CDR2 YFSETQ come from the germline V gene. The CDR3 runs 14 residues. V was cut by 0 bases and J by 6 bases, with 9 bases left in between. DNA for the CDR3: TGCGCCAGCAGCTTGGAGCCTAGCCCCGGGGAGCTGTTTTTT. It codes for CASSLEPSPGELFF.

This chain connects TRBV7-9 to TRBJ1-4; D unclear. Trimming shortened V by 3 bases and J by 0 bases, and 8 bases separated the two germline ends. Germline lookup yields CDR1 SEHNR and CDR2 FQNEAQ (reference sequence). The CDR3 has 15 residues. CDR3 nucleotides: TGTGCCAGCAGCTTCACAGTTGCAACTAATGAAAAACTGTTTTTT. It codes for CASSFTVATNEKLFF. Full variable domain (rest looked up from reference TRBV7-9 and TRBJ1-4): DTGVSQNPRHKITKRGQNVTFRCDPISEHNRLYWYRQTLGQGPEFLTYFQNEAQLEKSRLLSDRFSAERPKGSFSTLEIQRTEQGDSAMYLCASSFTVATNEKLFFGSGTQLSVL.

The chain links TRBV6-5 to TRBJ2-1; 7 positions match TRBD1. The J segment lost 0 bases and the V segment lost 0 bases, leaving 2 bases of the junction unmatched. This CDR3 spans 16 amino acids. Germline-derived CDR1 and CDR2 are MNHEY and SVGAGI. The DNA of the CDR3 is TGTGCCAGCAGTTACTCAGGGGGCTACTCCTACAATGAGCAGTTCTTC. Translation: CASSYSGGYSYNEQFF.

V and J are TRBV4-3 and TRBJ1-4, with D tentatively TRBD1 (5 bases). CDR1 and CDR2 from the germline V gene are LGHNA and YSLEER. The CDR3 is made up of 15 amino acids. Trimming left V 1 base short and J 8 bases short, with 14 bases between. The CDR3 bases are TGCGCCAGCAGCCAAGTCGGGTCAGGGATCGAAAAACTGTTTTTT. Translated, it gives CASSQVGSGIEKLFF.

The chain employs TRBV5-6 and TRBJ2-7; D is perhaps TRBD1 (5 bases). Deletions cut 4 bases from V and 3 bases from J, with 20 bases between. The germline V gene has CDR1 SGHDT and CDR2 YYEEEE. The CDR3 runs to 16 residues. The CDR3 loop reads CASSLDAPDSLYEQYF. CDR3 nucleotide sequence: TGTGCCAGCAGCCTGGACGCCCCAGACAGCCTCTACGAGCAGTACTTC.

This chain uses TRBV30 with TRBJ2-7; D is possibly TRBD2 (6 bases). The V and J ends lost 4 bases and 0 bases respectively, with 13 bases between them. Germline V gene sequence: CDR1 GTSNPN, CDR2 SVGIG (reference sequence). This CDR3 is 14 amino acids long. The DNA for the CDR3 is TGTGCCTGGACGCGCGGGGCTAGCTCCTACGAGCAGTACTTC. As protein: CAWTRGASSYEQYF.

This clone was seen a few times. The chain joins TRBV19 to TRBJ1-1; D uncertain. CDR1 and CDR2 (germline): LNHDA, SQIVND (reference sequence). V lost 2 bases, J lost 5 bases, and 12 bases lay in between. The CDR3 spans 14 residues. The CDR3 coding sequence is TGTGCCAGTAGTATACCATTCATGAGGACTGAAGCTTTCTTT. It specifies CASSIPFMRTEAFF.

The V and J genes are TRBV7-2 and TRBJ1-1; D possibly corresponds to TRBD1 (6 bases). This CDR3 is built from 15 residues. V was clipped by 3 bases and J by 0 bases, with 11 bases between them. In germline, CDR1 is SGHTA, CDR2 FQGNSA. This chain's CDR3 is CASSFGQTMNTEAFF. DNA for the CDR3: TGTGCCAGCAGCTTCGGACAGACCATGAACACTGAAGCTTTCTTT.

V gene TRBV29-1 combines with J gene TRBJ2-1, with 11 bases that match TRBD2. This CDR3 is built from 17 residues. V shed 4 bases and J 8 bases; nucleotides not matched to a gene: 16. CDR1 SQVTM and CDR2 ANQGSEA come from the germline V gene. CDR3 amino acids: CSVVFYSGTSGLHEQFF. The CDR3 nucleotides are TGCAGCGTTGTCTTCTACTCCGGGACTAGCGGTCTTCATGAGCAGTTCTTC.

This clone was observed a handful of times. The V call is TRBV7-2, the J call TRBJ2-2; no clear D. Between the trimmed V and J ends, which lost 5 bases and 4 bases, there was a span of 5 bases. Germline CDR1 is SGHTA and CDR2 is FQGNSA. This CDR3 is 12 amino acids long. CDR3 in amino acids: CASSLFTGELFF. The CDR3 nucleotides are TGTGCCAGCAGCCTCTTCACCGGGGAGCTGTTTTTT.

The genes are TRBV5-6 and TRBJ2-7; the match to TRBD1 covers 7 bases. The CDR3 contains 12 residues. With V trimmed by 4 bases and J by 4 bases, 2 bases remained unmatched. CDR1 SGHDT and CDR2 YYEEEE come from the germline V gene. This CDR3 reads CASSRDSYEQYF. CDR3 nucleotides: TGTGCCAGCAGCAGGGACAGTTACGAGCAGTACTTC.